The source of this T cell receptor (beta chain) is a study of blood T cell repertoires in COVID-19. Profiled with immunoSEQ multiplex PCR; TCRdb holds only in-frame clones, not every one. The sample contains approximately 250,000 clones, 75% to 85% of which appear only once. This clone was counted many times. V shed 0 bases and J shed 10 bases, with 16 bases lying between them. The germline V gene encodes CDR1 SGHDN and CDR2 FVKESK. CDR3 length: 16 residues. The clonotype was recovered from a man in his forties who had recovered from COVID-19. The sample comprised peripheral blood. The rearrangement links TRBV14 to TRBJ1-6; D may be TRBD1 (5 bases). CDR3 coding DNA: TGTGCCAGCAGCCAAGATCTTCTACAAACAGGCTCACCCCTCCACTTT. Protein sequence: CASSQDLLQTGSPLHF.